This T cell receptor (beta chain) is from a study of T cell repertoires in cytomegalovirus infection. Whole-study context: It was the public TCR beta signatures that indicated both CMV infection and matching HLA type.

Looked up from germline, CDR1 is KGHSH and CDR2 is LQKENI. The CDR3 consists of 15 residues. V was pared by 6 bases and J by 5 bases, with 19 bases between. Study results and limitations: It was HLA-C-restricted CMV-specific TCR beta clonotypes that dominated the response ex vivo. CMV carriers having the relevant HLA were flagged by cumulative public TCR beta family frequency.

This clonotype was counted a few times. Its antigen is unknown. Using its own MiXCR run on the reads, TCRdb lists one record per CDR3 protein. The table includes about 600,000 distinct CDR3 sequences, approximately 24% detected once. This clonotype was sampled from a human donor in good health (CMV status not recorded). Some clones in this sample may be carry-over from other donors' samples. Sequenced material: CD8+ T cells from PBMCs. This rearrangement joins TRBV18 to TRBJ1-1; D gene ambiguous. The CDR3 reads CASSPGDNLETEAFF. For the CDR3, the DNA is TGTGCCAGCTCCCCCGGAGACAACCTGGAGACTGAAGCTTTCTTT.